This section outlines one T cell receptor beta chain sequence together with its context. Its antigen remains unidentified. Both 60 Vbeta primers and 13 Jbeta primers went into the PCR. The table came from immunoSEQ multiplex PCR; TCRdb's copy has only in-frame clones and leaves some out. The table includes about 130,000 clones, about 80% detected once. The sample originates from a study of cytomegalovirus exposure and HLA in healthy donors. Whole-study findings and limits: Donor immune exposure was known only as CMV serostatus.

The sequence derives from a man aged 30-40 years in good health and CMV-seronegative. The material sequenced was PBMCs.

CDR3 DNA: TGTGCCAGCAGCTTGGCGCAGGGGGCGGGAGAAAAACTGTTTTTT. Translating it yields CASSLAQGAGEKLFF. This rearrangement joins TRBV5-6 to TRBJ1-4; 8 bases are shared with TRBD1. This CDR3 contains 15 residues. V shed 0 bases, J shed 8 bases, and the junction held 6 bases outside the gene matches. CDR1 and CDR2 (germline): SGHDT, YYEEEE.